This TCR beta chain originates from a study of CD8 T cells in ankylosing spondylitis. Study-wide results and caveats: Earlier authors reported some of these motif variants in reactive arthritis synovial fluid and blood. A TCR beta motif of fewer than 10 highly homologous variants seemed to mark ankylosing spondylitis blood. Disease-associated clones were CD8+ and fairly uncommon in peripheral blood. Researchers reportedly found disease-linked clones significantly enriched in matched ankylosing spondylitis synovial fluid.

This clonotype turned up a few times. Its antigen remains unknown. Between the trimmed V and J ends, which lost 2 bases and 5 bases, there was a span of 18 bases. Germline values: CDR1 DFQATT, CDR2 SNEGSKA (reference sequence). The CDR3 length is 15 residues. By quantitative 5'-RACE with molecular barcodes, the TCR beta libraries were made. TCRdb fed the 5' RACE reads into MiXCR, producing one record per CDR3 protein. Of approximately 300,000 distinct CDR3 sequences in the sample, less than 10% are singletons; the top ten hold about 14%. The sequence came from a male donor with ankylosing spondylitis. This rearrangement joins TRBV20-1 to TRBJ2-5; D perhaps matches TRBD1 (5 bases). The sample consisted of blood, either unsorted or a sorted T cell fraction (not recorded which). The DNA of the CDR3 is TGCAGTGCTAGATCAATTGACAGTAATTTTGAGACCCAGTACTTC. It translates to CSARSIDSNFETQYF.